A single sample is the source of the 19 T cell receptor beta chains below, sequenced in a study of T cell responses to AZD1222 COVID-19 vaccine. The method was immunoSEQ multiplex PCR; TCRdb's version includes in-frame clones alone and lacks a portion of them. This table has 150,000 to 200,000 clones, 88% appearing once. The material was peripheral blood, obtained on day 0 of AZD1222 vaccination. The receptors come from an adult in good health.

The rearrangement links TRBV9 to TRBJ2-5, with 9 bases aligning to TRBD1. Trimming took 3 bases from V and 3 from J; bases not matched to a gene: 0. Germline CDR1 and CDR2: SGDLS and YYNGEE. The length of the CDR3 is 13 residues. The CDR3 sequence is CASSGTGEETQYF. The DNA of the CDR3 is TGTGCCAGCAGCGGGACAGGGGAAGAGACCCAGTACTTC.

The rearrangement joins TRBV5-1 to TRBJ2-7; tentatively, D is TRBD2 (6 bases). Deletions cut 0 bases from V and 2 bases from J, with 12 bases between. The CDR3 runs 15 residues. Germline values: CDR1 SGHRS, CDR2 YFSETQ. CDR3 DNA sequence: TGCGCCAGCAGCTTGGTCGGCGGGGCAACCTACGAGCAGTACTTC. As protein: CASSLVGGATYEQYF.

The chain uses TRBV30 and TRBJ2-2; 10 nucleotides match TRBD1. Unmatched junction bases numbered 4, after V lost 5 bases and J lost 4 bases. This CDR3 has 14 amino acids. Germline CDR1 GTSNPN, CDR2 SVGIG (reference sequence). For the CDR3, the DNA is TGTGCCTGGGGGACAGGGGCTGGCACCGGGGAGCTGTTTTTT. Its translation: CAWGTGAGTGELFF.

The chain has TRBV15 and TRBJ1-5, with a possible D match to TRBD1 (5 bases). Per the germline V gene, CDR1 is LNHNV and CDR2 is YYDKDF (reference sequence). The CDR3 consists of 17 residues. V lost 0 bases and J 0 bases, leaving 12 bases between the germline ends. Here the CDR3 reads CATSRELRTTSNQPQHF. CDR3 sequence (DNA): TGTGCCACCAGCAGAGAACTTCGGACAACTAGCAATCAGCCCCAGCATTTT.

Notes on this clone: Other DNA sequences in this specimen translate into the identical CDR3. CDR3 DNA: TGTGCCAGCAGCACAGGACTGGCGGGGAGCACAGATACGCAGTATTTT. This sequence encodes CASSTGLAGSTDTQYF. This chain joins TRBV7-9 and TRBJ2-3; D might be TRBD2 (6 bases). Per the germline V gene, CDR1 is SEHNR and CDR2 is FQNEAQ (reference sequence). The V end was cut by 5 bases, the J end by 0 bases, with 15 bases between. This CDR3 spans 16 amino acids.

This sequence joins TRBV7-3 and TRBJ1-1, with D possibly TRBD1 on 6 matching bases. The CDR3 has 15 amino acids. V was clipped by 6 bases and J by 8 bases, with 22 bases between them. Germline-derived CDR1 and CDR2 are SGHTA and FQGTGA. CDR3 region: CASSPGPDRRGEAFF. The CDR3 DNA is TGTGCCAGCAGTCCTGGCCCCGACAGGAGGGGGGAAGCTTTCTTT.

The chain's CDR3 is CASSLVGYNSPLHF. DNA for the CDR3: TGTGCCAGCAGCTTGGTGGGTTATAATTCACCCCTCCACTTT. The rearrangement links TRBV5-8 to TRBJ1-6; the D is unclear. Germline loops: CDR1 SGHTS, CDR2 YDEGEE. The CDR3 spans 14 residues. The germline V and J ends were trimmed by 0 bases and 4 bases, with 5 bases remaining between them.

In DNA form, the CDR3 reads TGTGCCAGCAGCGTAGCTCAGGGTAATTCACCCCTCCACTTT. The encoded protein is CASSVAQGNSPLHF. This sequence joins TRBV9 and TRBJ1-6, with D maybe TRBD1 (5 bases). This CDR3 comprises 14 residues. Per the germline V gene, CDR1 is SGDLS and CDR2 is YYNGEE. V lost 0 bases to trimming and J lost 6 bases, with 7 bases between them. Variable domain in full (rest from reference TRBV9 and TRBJ1-6): DSGVTQTPKHLITATGQRVTLRCSPRSGDLSVYWYQQSLDQGLQFLIQYYNGEERAKGNILERFSAQQFPDLHSELNLSSLELGDSALYFCASSVAQGNSPLHFGNGTRLTVT.

This chain joins TRBV28 and TRBJ2-1; D unclear. The V end lost 8 bases, the J end lost 0 bases, and 11 bases lay between the germline ends. Germline lookup yields CDR1 MDHEN and CDR2 SYDVKM. The CDR3 consists of 14 residues. The CDR3 sequence is CASVMDASYNEQFF. The CDR3 bases are TGTGCCAGCGTCATGGACGCCTCCTACAATGAGCAGTTCTTC.

The chain joins TRBV2 to TRBJ2-3, with D uncertain. V lost 7 bases, J lost 4 bases, and 12 bases lay in between. The CDR3 has 13 residues. Germline V lookup: CDR1 SNHLY, CDR2 FYNNEI. The CDR3 nucleotides read TGTGCCAGCACCCCTGAGTGGGCAGATACGCAGTATTTT. Protein sequence: CASTPEWADTQYF.

The chain carries TRBV29-1 and TRBJ2-7; D ambiguous. The CDR3 is 11 residues long. Germline V gene sequence: CDR1 SQVTM, CDR2 ANQGSEA. Trimming shortened V by 1 base and J by 3 bases, and 4 bases separated the two germline ends. The CDR3 here is CSVEGRYEQYF. Here the CDR3 DNA reads TGCAGCGTTGAAGGACGCTACGAGCAGTACTTC.

The chain recombines TRBV6-5 with TRBJ2-1, with TRBD1 matching 9 bases. The CDR3 covers 15 residues. Germline V CDR1 and CDR2: MNHEY, SVGAGI. V lost 0 bases, J lost 7 bases, and 4 bases stayed unmatched. CDR3 amino acids: CASSYSGQGHNEQFF. The CDR3 DNA is TGTGCCAGCAGTTACTCGGGACAGGGCCATAATGAGCAGTTCTTC.

The V and J genes are TRBV11-3 and TRBJ2-1; 7 bases match TRBD2. The V gene's germline CDR1 is SGHNT and CDR2 YENEEA. With 3 bases clipped from V and 7 bases from J, the junction kept 9 bases outside the gene matches. The CDR3 runs to 15 residues. The CDR3 nucleotides are TGTGCCAGCAGCTTGGGCGGCAGCGGGGAGAATGAGCAGTTCTTC. This sequence encodes CASSLGGSGENEQFF.

The chain recombines TRBV6-4 with TRBJ2-1; 10 bases are a match to TRBD2. The germline gives CDR1 MRHNA, CDR2 SNTAGT. The CDR3 length is 16 residues. After removal of 2 bases from V and 3 bases from J, the junction contained 4 bases not matched to a gene. The CDR3 loop is CASSDSLAGDYNEQFF. DNA of the CDR3: TGTGCCAGCAGTGACAGTCTAGCGGGGGACTACAATGAGCAGTTCTTC.

The V and J genes are TRBV5-4 and TRBJ2-5, with D unclear. V dropped 2 bases and J dropped 3 bases, with 11 bases sitting between them. The CDR3 spans 14 residues. The germline V gene has CDR1 SGHNT and CDR2 YYREEE (reference sequence). The CDR3 protein is CASSFGSREETQYF. The CDR3 DNA follows: TGTGCCAGCAGCTTCGGGTCCCGAGAAGAGACCCAGTACTTC.

CDR3 nucleotide sequence: TGTGCCAGTAGCCTCGGACAGACAATTAACTATGGCTACACCTTC. It is translated as CASSLGQTINYGYTF. The V call is TRBV19, the J call TRBJ1-2, with a tentative D call TRBD1 (6 bases). Germline V gene data show CDR1 as LNHDA and CDR2 as SQIVND (reference sequence). The CDR3 totals 15 residues. V was trimmed by 6 bases and J by 1 base, leaving 15 bases between them.

This sequence joins TRBV14 and TRBJ2-1, with D possibly being TRBD1 or TRBD2 (5 bases each). Deletions cut 5 bases from V and 6 bases from J, with 14 bases between. The germline V gene has CDR1 SGHDN and CDR2 FVKESK. CDR3 length: 14 amino acids. The CDR3 loop reads CASSDRDRLNEQFF. CDR3 nucleotides: TGTGCCAGCAGCGACCGGGACCGGCTCAATGAGCAGTTCTTC.

The chain links TRBV4-1 to TRBJ1-6, with D uncertain. Germline assignment: CDR1 MGHRA and CDR2 YSYEKL. V lost 2 bases and J 7 bases, leaving 6 bases between the germline ends. This CDR3 region has 13 residues. The CDR3, as DNA: TGCGCCAGCAGCCAACAGGAAAATTCACCCCTCCACTTT. Its protein is CASSQQENSPLHF.

The CDR3 region is CASSLWGARGNEQFF. The CDR3 bases are TGTGCCAGCAGTTTATGGGGAGCTAGGGGGAATGAGCAGTTCTTC. The chain uses TRBV28 and TRBJ2-1; D may be TRBD1 (6 bases). The CDR3 extends over 15 amino acids. The germline V and J ends were trimmed by 0 bases and 7 bases, with 13 bases remaining between them. Germline-derived CDR1 and CDR2 are MDHEN and SYDVKM.